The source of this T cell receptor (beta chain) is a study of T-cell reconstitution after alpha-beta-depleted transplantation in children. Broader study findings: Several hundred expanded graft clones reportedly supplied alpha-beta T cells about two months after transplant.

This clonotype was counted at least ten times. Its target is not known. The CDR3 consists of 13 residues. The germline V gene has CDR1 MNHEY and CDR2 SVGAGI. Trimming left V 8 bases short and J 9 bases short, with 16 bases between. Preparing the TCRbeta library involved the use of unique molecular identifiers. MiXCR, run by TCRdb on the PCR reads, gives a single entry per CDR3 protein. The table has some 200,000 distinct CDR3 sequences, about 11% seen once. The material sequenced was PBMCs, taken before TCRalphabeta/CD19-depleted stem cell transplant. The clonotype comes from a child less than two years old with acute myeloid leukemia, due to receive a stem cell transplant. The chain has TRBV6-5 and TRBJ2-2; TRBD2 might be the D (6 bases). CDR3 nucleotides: TGTGCCAGCCGTTCGGGGGATCTCCGGGAGCTGTTTTTT. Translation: CASRSGDLRELFF.